The 3 T cell receptor beta chains below all came from one sample that was sequenced in a study of blood T cell repertoires in COVID-19. Profiled with immunoSEQ multiplex PCR; TCRdb holds only in-frame clones, not every one. The table includes about 160,000 clones, more than 60% detected once. The source material was peripheral blood. These receptors originate from a man aged 70 or older with acute or convalescent COVID-19.

The chain is built from TRBV3-1 (or the pseudogene TRBV3-2) and TRBJ1-2; 7 bases are shared with TRBD1. The CDR3 consists of 14 residues. CDR1 is LGHDT and CDR2 is YNNKEL in the germline V gene (reference sequence). V trimming: 4 bases; J trimming: 4 bases; junction bases outside the gene matches: 6. The CDR3 protein is CASSPRAGGYGYTF. The CDR3 DNA reads as TGTGCCAGCAGCCCCAGAGCAGGGGGCTATGGCTACACCTTC.

The DNA of the CDR3 is TGCGCCAGCAGTGAGTCTGAGTCGTCCTCATTATCCTACAATGAGCAGTTCTTC. This translates into CASSESESSSLSYNEQFF. The chain is built from TRBV10-1 and TRBJ2-1; no definite D call. CDR1 and CDR2 (germline): WNHNN, SYGVQD (reference sequence). The ends were cut back, 0 bases at V and 1 base at J, with 16 bases in the middle. The length of the CDR3 is 18 residues.

There are many counts of this clone. V and J are TRBV28 and TRBJ2-1, with D hard to call. V was cut by 4 bases and J by 6 bases, with 19 bases left in between. CDR1 and CDR2 from the germline V gene are MDHEN and SYDVKM. This CDR3 region has 16 residues. The CDR3 sequence is CASSSPRVTWANEQFF. For the CDR3, the DNA is TGTGCCAGCAGTTCCCCCCGAGTTACGTGGGCCAATGAGCAGTTCTTC.